Sequencing of this T cell receptor beta chain was carried out in a study of T cell responses to AZD1222 COVID-19 vaccine. Study outcomes and limitations: Sampling that yielded the repertoires occurred only after the peak T cell response. Regions left unmutated in variants are reportedly the target of nearly half of spike-specific TCRs.

Here immunoSEQ multiplex PCR was the method, and the copy in TCRdb shows in-frame clones only, minus some. The repertoire includes around 140,000 clones, just under 95% of them detected once, and around 1.7% sits in the top ten. A word on this clone: Antigen unknown. Other DNA sequences from this sample encode an identical CDR3 as well.

Trimming removed 0 bases at V and 2 bases at J, with 9 bases between. The CDR3 is 15 residues long. From germline, CDR1 is SGHRS and CDR2 YFSETQ. Sequences were derived from peripheral blood, sampled on day 0 of AZD1222 vaccination. This receptor was identified in an adult in good health. The chain uses TRBV5-1 and TRBJ2-1; perhaps D is TRBD1 or TRBD2 (5 bases each). The CDR3 protein is CASSLGGVTYNEQFF. The CDR3 DNA follows: TGCGCCAGCAGCTTGGGAGGGGTTACCTACAATGAGCAGTTCTTC.